The next 31 T cell receptor beta chains were all read from a single sample in a study of T cell responses to AZD1222 COVID-19 vaccine. This table comes from immunoSEQ multiplex PCR, and its TCRdb copy is limited to in-frame clones, with some not included. Counted here are about 120,000 clones, 85% to 90% occurring once; the ten biggest clones make up just over 9.5%. This specimen consisted of peripheral blood, obtained on day 0 of AZD1222 vaccination. All receptors come from an adult in good health.

There are a few counts of this clone. The rearrangement links TRBV6-5 to TRBJ2-3, with TRBD1 matching over 9 bases. This CDR3 has 11 amino acids. Germline CDR1 is MNHEY and CDR2 is SVGAGI. J lost 10 bases, V lost 6 bases, and 2 bases had no gene match. The CDR3 DNA reads as TGTGCCAGCAGGGGACAGGGTCCGCAGTATTTT. This translates into CASRGQGPQYF.

The J gene is TRBJ1-2, the V gene TRBV5-1, with 10 bases lining up with TRBD1. V gave up 2 bases and J gave up 4 bases; unmatched junction bases: 8. The CDR3 has 16 amino acids. CDR1 and CDR2 (germline): SGHRS, YFSETQ. In nucleotides, the CDR3 is TGCGCCAGCAGCTTACCCGGGACAGGGGATAGCTATGGCTACACCTTC. Translation gives CASSLPGTGDSYGYTF. Full variable domain (outside the CDR3, taken from reference TRBV5-1 and TRBJ1-2): KAGVTQTPRYLIKTRGQQVTLSCSPISGHRSVSWYQQTPGQGLQFLFEYFSETQRNKGNFPGRFSGRQFSNSRSEMNVSTLELGDSALYLCASSLPGTGDSYGYTFGSGTRLTVV.

The chain has TRBV4-2 and TRBJ2-1, with D possibly matching TRBD2 (6 bases). Germline V lookup: CDR1 LGHNA, CDR2 YNFKEQ. This CDR3 contains 16 residues. The ends were cut back, 0 bases at V and 0 bases at J, with 9 bases in the middle. Here the CDR3 reads CASSQESGSSYNEQFF. The CDR3, as DNA: TGTGCCAGCAGCCAAGAATCCGGGAGCTCCTACAATGAGCAGTTCTTC.

In this sample, this clone turned up once. As DNA, the CDR3 is TGTGCCAGCAGCACTGGACGCGCGCAAGAGACCCAGTACTTC. It is translated as CASSTGRAQETQYF. The chain joins TRBV7-2 to TRBJ2-5; no clear D. This CDR3 is 14 amino acids long. The ends were cut back, 5 bases at V and 2 bases at J, with 12 bases in the middle. Germline CDR1 and CDR2: SGHTA and FQGNSA.

This rearrangement joins TRBV6-2 or TRBV6-3 to TRBJ2-7; a weak D match, TRBD1 (5 bases). There are 20 residues in the CDR3. Germline loops: CDR1 MNHEY, CDR2 SVGEGT. Trimming cost V 2 bases and J 2 bases, with 28 bases left between them. In DNA, the CDR3 is TGTGCCAGCAGTTACCCCCGATCTTGGGGTAGGGGCAAAAATGCCTACGAGCAGTACTTC. Its translation: CASSYPRSWGRGKNAYEQYF.

This chain joins TRBV28 and TRBJ2-7, with D tentatively TRBD1 (6 bases). This CDR3 has 13 residues. Germline CDR1 is MDHEN and CDR2 is SYDVKM. V was pared by 5 bases and J by 6 bases, with 14 bases between. For the CDR3, the DNA is TGTGCCAGCAGTAGACAGGTACCAATCGAGCAGTACTTC. Translated: CASSRQVPIEQYF. The full variable domain, in which reference TRBV28 and TRBJ2-7 provide the parts outside the CDR3, is DVKVTQSSRYLVKRTGEKVFLECVQDMDHENMFWYRQDPGLGLRLIYFSYDVKMKEKGDIPEGYSVSREKKERFSLILESASTNQTSMYLCASSRQVPIEQYFGPGTRLTVT.

The J gene is TRBJ2-7, the V gene TRBV5-1; 8 nucleotides align to TRBD1. The CDR3 spans 14 residues. V shed 0 bases and J 3 bases; nucleotides not matched to a gene: 2. The germline CDR1 and CDR2 sequences are SGHRS and YFSETQ. The CDR3 coding sequence is TGCGCCAGCAGCTTGGCAGGGGGCATCTACGAGCAGTACTTC. Residues: CASSLAGGIYEQYF.

V and J are TRBV6-5 and TRBJ2-5; D is ambiguous. The CDR3 contains 13 residues. V shed 6 bases and J shed 2 bases, with 10 bases lying between them. Germline assignment: CDR1 MNHEY and CDR2 SVGAGI. CDR3 protein: CASRVNVQETQYF. For the CDR3, the DNA is TGTGCCAGCAGGGTGAACGTGCAAGAGACCCAGTACTTC.

The rearrangement uses TRBV14 and TRBJ2-7; D may be TRBD1 or TRBD2 (5 bases each). Germline CDR1 reads SGHDN; CDR2 reads FVKESK. The CDR3 length is 14 residues. With 0 bases removed from V and 6 bases from J, the gap between germline ends came to 12 bases. DNA of the CDR3: TGTGCCAGCAGCCAAGATTGGGGGTGGAGCGAGCAGTACTTC. Its translation: CASSQDWGWSEQYF.

This chain connects TRBV5-1 to TRBJ2-3; D gene ambiguous. Between the trimmed V and J ends, which lost 0 bases and 2 bases, there was a span of 13 bases. Per germline, CDR1 SGHRS and CDR2 YFSETQ. The CDR3 length is 16 residues. CDR3: CASSLVVTAFTDTQYF. The CDR3 region has the DNA TGCGCCAGCAGCTTGGTAGTAACAGCGTTCACAGATACGCAGTATTTT. Variable domain in full (rest from reference TRBV5-1 and TRBJ2-3): KAGVTQTPRYLIKTRGQQVTLSCSPISGHRSVSWYQQTPGQGLQFLFEYFSETQRNKGNFPGRFSGRQFSNSRSEMNVSTLELGDSALYLCASSLVVTAFTDTQYFGPGTRLTVL.

The chain carries TRBV19 and TRBJ2-7; D perhaps matches TRBD2 (6 bases). V was trimmed by 5 bases and J by 2 bases, leaving 16 bases between them. Germline V gives CDR1 LNHDA, CDR2 SQIVND (reference sequence). The CDR3 has 15 amino acids. For the CDR3, the DNA is TGTGCCAGTAGTGATCCCCGGGGGAGAACCTACGAGCAGTACTTC. The encoded protein is CASSDPRGRTYEQYF.

This chain links TRBV20-1 with TRBJ2-7; the D is unclear. Looked up from germline, CDR1 is DFQATT and CDR2 is SNEGSKA (reference sequence). The V end lost 3 bases, the J end lost 4 bases, and 4 bases lay between the germline ends. This CDR3 comprises 10 residues. The CDR3 nucleotides are TGCAGTGCTAGGGCTTACGAGCAGTACTTC. It yields the protein CSARAYEQYF.

V and J are TRBV7-6 and TRBJ2-7, with 7 nucleotides matching TRBD2. J gave up 3 bases and V 1 base, and 6 bases lay outside the gene matches. The CDR3 loop spans 15 amino acids. Germline CDR1 is SGHVS and CDR2 is FNYEAQ. The CDR3 nucleotides are TGTGCCAGCAGCTTAGAGGCAGGGACTAACTACGAGCAGTACTTC. As protein: CASSLEAGTNYEQYF.

The rearrangement joins TRBV5-4 to TRBJ2-7, with 7 bases aligning to TRBD1. Germline CDR1 SGHNT, CDR2 YYREEE (reference sequence). Trimming at V came to 4 bases and at J to 4 bases, leaving 2 bases not matched to a gene. The CDR3 has 12 residues. CDR3 coding DNA: TGTGCCAGCAGCCAGACAGGGTACGAGCAGTACTTC. The encoded protein is CASSQTGYEQYF.

Written as DNA, the CDR3 is TGTGCCAGCAGTGACGGAAGGGGGCCCTACGAGCAGTACTTC. It translates to CASSDGRGPYEQYF. This sequence joins TRBV2 and TRBJ2-7, with 7 bases aligning to TRBD1. The CDR3 is made up of 14 amino acids. Germline values: CDR1 SNHLY, CDR2 FYNNEI. The V segment lost 3 bases and the J segment 2 bases; nucleotides outside the gene matches: 4.

The V gene is TRBV2, the J gene TRBJ1-2; no firm D call. V gave up 10 bases and J gave up 6 bases, with 12 bases separating them. Germline V CDR1 and CDR2: SNHLY, FYNNEI. The CDR3 covers 11 residues. For the CDR3, the DNA is TGTGCCACCCTGGTTGGAGATGGCTACACCTTC. Amino acid sequence: CATLVGDGYTF.

The chain carries TRBV9 and TRBJ1-1, with D possibly being TRBD1 (6 bases). CDR1 and CDR2 (germline): SGDLS, YYNGEE. The CDR3 is 14 residues long. V was trimmed by 3 bases and J by 5 bases, leaving 14 bases between them. The CDR3 region is CASSARGGRTEAFF. The CDR3 nucleotides read TGTGCCAGCAGCGCCAGGGGAGGGAGAACTGAAGCTTTCTTT. The full variable domain, completed using reference TRBV9 and TRBJ1-1, is DSGVTQTPKHLITATGQRVTLRCSPRSGDLSVYWYQQSLDQGLQFLIQYYNGEERAKGNILERFSAQQFPDLHSELNLSSLELGDSALYFCASSARGGRTEAFFGQGTRLTVV.

The chain is built from TRBV3-1 (or the pseudogene TRBV3-2) and TRBJ1-5; D unclear. Germline-derived CDR1 and CDR2 are LGHDT and YNNKEL (reference sequence). The CDR3 runs 14 residues. Trimming shortened V by 0 bases and J by 7 bases, and 10 bases separated the two germline ends. The CDR3 DNA is TGTGCCAGCAGCCAAGAAACCGACGGGCAGCCCCAGCATTTT. It yields the protein CASSQETDGQPQHF.

This clone appeared a few times. The chain uses TRBV6-5 and TRBJ1-5, with a possible D match to TRBD1 (5 bases). V lost 6 bases and J 5 bases, leaving 14 bases between the germline ends. This CDR3 is 14 amino acids long. From germline, CDR1 is MNHEY and CDR2 SVGAGI. CDR3 in amino acids: CASSQTHRHQPQHF. The DNA of the CDR3 is TGTGCCAGCAGCCAGACCCACAGGCATCAGCCCCAGCATTTT.

V and J are TRBV30 and TRBJ2-1, with 7 bases fitting TRBD2. Unmatched junction bases numbered 7, after V lost 0 bases and J lost 5 bases. The length of the CDR3 is 15 residues. The germline gives CDR1 GTSNPN, CDR2 SVGIG (reference sequence). The CDR3 spells CAWSVGAGPNNEQFF. The CDR3 nucleotides are TGTGCCTGGAGTGTAGGAGCGGGACCTAACAATGAGCAGTTCTTC.

Of note for this clone: Other DNA sequences within the sample encode an identical CDR3. This chain joins TRBV5-1 and TRBJ2-5; the D call may be TRBD1 or TRBD2 (5 bases each). CDR3 size: 14 residues. V was trimmed by 0 bases and J by 1 base, leaving 7 bases between them. Germline V CDR1 and CDR2: SGHRS, YFSETQ. This CDR3 reads CASSLGGTQETQYF. The CDR3 region has the DNA TGCGCCAGCAGCTTGGGGGGGACCCAAGAGACCCAGTACTTC.

V usage is TRBV19 and J usage is TRBJ2-3; 8 bases agree with TRBD2. This CDR3 comprises 16 residues. V lost 3 bases, J lost 0 bases, and 5 bases stayed unmatched. Per germline, CDR1 LNHDA and CDR2 SQIVND (reference sequence). The CDR3 is CASSIERGPSTDTQYF. CDR3 in DNA: TGTGCCAGTAGTATCGAGCGGGGGCCTAGCACAGATACGCAGTATTTT.

The CDR3 nucleotides read TGTGCCAGCAGCGTCGTCAGGGGCTCTGGAAACACCATATATTTT. Protein product: CASSVVRGSGNTIYF. V gene TRBV3-1 (or the pseudogene TRBV3-2) combines with J gene TRBJ1-3, with D perhaps TRBD1 (6 bases). Germline values: CDR1 LGHDT, CDR2 YNNKEL (reference sequence). Deletions cut 5 bases from V and 0 bases from J, with 11 bases between. This CDR3 contains 15 residues.

The chain uses TRBV27 and TRBJ2-1, with D unclear. The germline V gene encodes CDR1 MNHEY and CDR2 SMNVEV (reference sequence). Trimming took 0 bases from V and 7 from J, leaving 13 bases between them. CDR3 length: 15 amino acids. In nucleotides, the CDR3 is TGTGCCAGCAGTTTATCATTCGTGGCCCTTAATGAGCAGTTCTTC. It is translated as CASSLSFVALNEQFF.

The rearrangement joins TRBV29-1 to TRBJ2-1; no reliable D call. The CDR3 length is 10 residues. In germline, CDR1 is SQVTM, CDR2 ANQGSEA. The germline V and J ends were trimmed by 4 bases and 6 bases, with 4 bases remaining between them. The CDR3 loop is CSVGVNEQFF. The CDR3 DNA is TGCAGCGTTGGGGTCAATGAGCAGTTCTTC.

V usage is TRBV2 and J usage is TRBJ1-2; 9 positions agree with TRBD1. The CDR3 covers 15 residues. Looked up from germline, CDR1 is SNHLY and CDR2 is FYNNEI. V lost 5 bases, J lost 3 bases, and 7 bases stayed unmatched. CDR3: CASSTQGAQYYGYTF. The CDR3 DNA is TGTGCCAGCAGTACACAGGGGGCGCAGTACTATGGCTACACCTTC.

This clone was counted only a few times. J is TRBJ2-7 and V is TRBV4-1; 10 nucleotides line up with TRBD2. Germline-derived CDR1 and CDR2 are MGHRA and YSYEKL. The CDR3 runs 16 residues. The junction had 7 bases not matched to a gene; V was cut back by 3 bases and J by 2 bases. CDR3 DNA: TGCGCCAGCAGCCAGGACCTAGCGGGGGCGACCTACGAGCAGTACTTC. Translation: CASSQDLAGATYEQYF.

The chain recombines TRBV21-1 with TRBJ2-1. TRBV21-1 is tagged as a pseudogene. This CDR3 is 12 amino acids long. The DNA of the CDR3 is TGTGCCAGCAGCATTGTTTACAATGAGCAGTTCTTC. This encodes CASSIVYNEQFF.

This sequence joins TRBV28 and TRBJ2-1, with D perhaps TRBD2 (5 bases). The V gene lost 6 bases and the J gene lost 7 bases, with 13 bases spanning the gap. There are 13 residues in the CDR3. Germline CDR1 reads MDHEN; CDR2 reads SYDVKM. Here the CDR3 DNA reads TGTGCCAGCAGCCTCGTAAGGGAGAATGAGCAGTTCTTC. Its protein is CASSLVRENEQFF.

This chain uses TRBV14 with TRBJ2-7; 8 bases line up with TRBD2. The CDR3 has 14 residues. The germline gives CDR1 SGHDN, CDR2 FVKESK. Unmatched junction bases numbered 4, after V lost 4 bases and J lost 2 bases. CDR3 in DNA: TGTGCCAGCAGCCTGCCGGGACTAGCCTACGAGCAGTACTTC. Its translation is CASSLPGLAYEQYF.

This clone has more than one count but fewer than ten. V usage is TRBV7-8 and J usage is TRBJ1-6, with D hard to call. Trimming stripped 3 bases from V and 7 bases from J, with 13 bases between. CDR3 size: 15 residues. The V gene's germline CDR1 is SGHVS and CDR2 FQNEAQ. In DNA form, the CDR3 reads TGTGCCAGCAGCTTTAGCGTCGACACCAATTCACCCCTCCACTTT. Translation gives CASSFSVDTNSPLHF.